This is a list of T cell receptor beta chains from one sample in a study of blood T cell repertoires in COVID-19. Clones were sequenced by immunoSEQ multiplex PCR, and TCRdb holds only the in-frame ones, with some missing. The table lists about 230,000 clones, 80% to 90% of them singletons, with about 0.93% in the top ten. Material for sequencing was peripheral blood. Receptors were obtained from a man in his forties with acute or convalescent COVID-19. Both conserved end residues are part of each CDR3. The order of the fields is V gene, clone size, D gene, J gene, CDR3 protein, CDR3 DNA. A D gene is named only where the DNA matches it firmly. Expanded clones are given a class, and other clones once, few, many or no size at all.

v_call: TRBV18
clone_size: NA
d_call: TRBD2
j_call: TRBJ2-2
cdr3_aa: CASSLRLAEDAGELFF
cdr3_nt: TGTGCCAGCTCACTGCGACTAGCGGAAGACGCCGGGGAGCTGTTTTTT

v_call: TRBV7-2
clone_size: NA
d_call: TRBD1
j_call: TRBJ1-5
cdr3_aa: CASSLDGQGFQPQHF
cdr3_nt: TGTGCCAGCAGCTTAGATGGACAGGGGTTTCAGCCCCAGCATTTT

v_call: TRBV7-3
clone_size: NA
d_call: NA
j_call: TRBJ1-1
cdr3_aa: CASSFFGEAFF
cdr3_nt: TGTGCCAGCAGCTTCTTCGGTGAAGCTTTCTTT

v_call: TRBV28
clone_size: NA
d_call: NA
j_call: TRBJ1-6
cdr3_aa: CASSPKQSLTPLHF
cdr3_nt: TGTGCCAGCAGCCCTAAACAGAGTCTAACACCCCTCCACTTT

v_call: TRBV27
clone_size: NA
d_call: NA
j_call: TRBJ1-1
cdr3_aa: CASRRQELNTEAFF
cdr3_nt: TGTGCCAGTCGGCGCCAGGAACTGAACACTGAAGCTTTCTTT

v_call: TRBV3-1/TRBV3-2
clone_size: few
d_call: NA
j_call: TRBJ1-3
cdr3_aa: CASSRGSSSGNTIYF
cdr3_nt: TGTGCCAGCAGCCGGGGCTCCAGCTCTGGAAACACCATATATTTT

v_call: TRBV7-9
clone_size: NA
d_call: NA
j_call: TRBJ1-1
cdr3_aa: CATGKGNTEAFF
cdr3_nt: TGTGCCACGGGAAAAGGGAACACTGAAGCTTTCTTT

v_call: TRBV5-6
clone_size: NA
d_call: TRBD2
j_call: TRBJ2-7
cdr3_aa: CASSLELAGATYEQYF
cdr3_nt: TGTGCCAGCAGCTTGGAACTAGCGGGGGCTACCTACGAGCAGTACTTC

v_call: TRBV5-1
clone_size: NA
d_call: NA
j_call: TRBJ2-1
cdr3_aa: CASSLDVGSYNEQFF
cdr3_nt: TGCGCCAGCAGCTTGGATGTGGGCAGCTACAATGAGCAGTTCTTC

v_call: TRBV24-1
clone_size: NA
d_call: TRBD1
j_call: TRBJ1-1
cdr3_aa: CATSAGQKEAFF
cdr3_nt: TGTGCCACCAGTGCGGGACAGAAGGAAGCTTTCTTT

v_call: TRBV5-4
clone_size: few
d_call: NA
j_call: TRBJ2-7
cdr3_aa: CASSLYEEQYF
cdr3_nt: TGTGCCAGCAGCTTGTATGAGGAGCAGTACTTC

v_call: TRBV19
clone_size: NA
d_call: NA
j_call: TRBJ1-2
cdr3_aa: CAVQGNSNYGYTF
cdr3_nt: TGTGCCGTACAGGGAAATTCTAACTATGGCTACACCTTC

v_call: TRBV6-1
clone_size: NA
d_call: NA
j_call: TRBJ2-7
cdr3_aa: CASSEVRTRGSYEQYF
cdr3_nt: TGTGCCAGCAGTGAAGTTAGGACAAGGGGAAGCTACGAGCAGTACTTC

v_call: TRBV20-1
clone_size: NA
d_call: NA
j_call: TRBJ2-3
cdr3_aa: CSASQGLDTQYF
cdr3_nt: TGCAGTGCTAGTCAGGGGTTAGATACGCAGTATTTT

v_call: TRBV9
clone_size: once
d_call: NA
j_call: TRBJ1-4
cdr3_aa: CASSVGRSDEKLFF
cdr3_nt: TGTGCCAGCAGCGTAGGACGGAGCGATGAAAAACTGTTTTTT

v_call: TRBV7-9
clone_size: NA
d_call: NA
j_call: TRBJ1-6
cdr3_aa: CASSLVGGGGNSPLHF
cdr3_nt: TGTGCCAGCAGCTTAGTGGGCGGGGGAGGTAATTCACCCCTCCACTTT

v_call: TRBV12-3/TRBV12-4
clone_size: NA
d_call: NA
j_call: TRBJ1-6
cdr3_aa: CASSLAGPQLLHF
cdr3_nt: TGTGCCAGCAGTTTAGCGGGGCCGCAGCTCCTCCACTTT

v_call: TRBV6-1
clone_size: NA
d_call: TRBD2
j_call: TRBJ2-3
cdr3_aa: CASSEDRAGGPTDTQYF
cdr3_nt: TGTGCCAGCAGTGAAGATAGGGCGGGGGGTCCGACAGATACGCAGTATTTT

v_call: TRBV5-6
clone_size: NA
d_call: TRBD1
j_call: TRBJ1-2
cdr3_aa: CASSSIPGQGDYGYTF
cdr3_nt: TGTGCCAGCAGCTCCATTCCGGGACAGGGGGACTATGGCTACACCTTC

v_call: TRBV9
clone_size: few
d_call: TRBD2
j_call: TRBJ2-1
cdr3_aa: CASSVASGGNEQFF
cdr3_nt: TGTGCCAGCAGCGTAGCTAGCGGGGGCAATGAGCAGTTCTTC